This T cell receptor (beta chain) was sequenced in a study of shared clonotypes between healthy human individuals. Overall study findings and caveats: Investigators collected only blood, and repertoires in tissues likely differ.

The naive CD8 fraction comprised CD45RO-negative cells positively selected for CCR7 and excluded terminally differentiated effector memory CD45RA+ cells. As concerns this clone: No antigen is known for it.

In the source study's methods: ImmunoSEQ supplied junction-only sequences lacking quality scores, so filtering was different. Assay: immunoSEQ multiplex PCR; the TCRdb copy retains only in-frame clones and omits some. Clonal size and the V and J genes are those of that table, whereas D and trimming came from the DNA. The data contain around 560,000 clones, approximately 95% of them singletons. V lost 7 bases, J lost 2 bases, and 8 bases stayed unmatched. This CDR3 comprises 14 residues. The V gene's germline CDR1 is SNHLY and CDR2 FYNNEI. The V and J genes are TRBV2 and TRBJ2-7; 7 nucleotides match TRBD1. The source of this sequence is a woman in her 30s in good health. The sample consisted of naive CD8+ T cells sorted from blood. CDR3 in amino acids: CASMSWDSPYEQYF. CDR3 DNA: TGTGCCAGCATGTCTTGGGACAGTCCCTACGAGCAGTACTTC.